These 21 T cell receptor beta chains were all obtained from the same sample, sequenced in a study of T cells in tumors after PD-1 blockade. Data came from immunoSEQ multiplex PCR; TCRdb stores just in-frame clones and leaves some out. The sample holds under 75,000 clones; 74% are singletons and the top ten take about 4.4%. The sequenced sample was PBMCs, obtained after anti-PD-1 treatment. All receptors derive from a human donor with basal cell carcinoma.

The rearrangement uses TRBV27 and TRBJ2-5; 9 nucleotides match TRBD2. Germline V gene data show CDR1 as MNHEY and CDR2 as SMNVEV (reference sequence). This CDR3 has 17 amino acids. Trimming removed 2 bases from V and 5 bases from J; junction bases left unmatched: 12. The CDR3 DNA follows: TGTGCCAGCAGTTTACTGTTCGGCGCGGGGGGGTGGGAGACCCAGTACTTC. Protein: CASSLLFGAGGWETQYF.

This sequence joins TRBV19 and TRBJ1-1; D is undetermined. This CDR3 is 13 amino acids long. Germline V gene sequence: CDR1 LNHDA, CDR2 SQIVND (reference sequence). The V end lost 2 bases, the J end lost 2 bases, and 6 bases lay between the germline ends. The DNA for the CDR3 is TGTGCCAGTAGTATAAACAGTAACACTGAAGCTTTCTTT. As protein: CASSINSNTEAFF.

This chain connects TRBV5-1 to TRBJ2-1; 7 nucleotides align to TRBD1. Germline V CDR1 and CDR2: SGHRS, YFSETQ. The V segment lost 2 bases and the J segment 6 bases; nucleotides outside the gene matches: 8. The CDR3 contains 15 residues. The CDR3 here is CASSFGDRDINEQFF. DNA for the CDR3: TGCGCCAGCAGCTTCGGGGACAGAGATATCAATGAGCAGTTCTTC. Full variable domain (remainder filled in from reference TRBV5-1 and TRBJ2-1): KAGVTQTPRYLIKTRGQQVTLSCSPISGHRSVSWYQQTPGQGLQFLFEYFSETQRNKGNFPGRFSGRQFSNSRSEMNVSTLELGDSALYLCASSFGDRDINEQFFGPGTRLTVL.

CDR3 protein: CASSPQAGGAYEQYF. The CDR3 DNA reads as TGTGCCAGCAGCCCCCAAGCGGGGGGGGCATACGAGCAGTACTTC. This sequence joins TRBV5-6 and TRBJ2-7, with 10 bases fitting TRBD2. Germline loops: CDR1 SGHDT, CDR2 YYEEEE. The CDR3 extends over 15 amino acids. Trimming at V came to 4 bases and at J to 4 bases, leaving 8 bases not matched to a gene.

The V call is TRBV7-6, the J call TRBJ2-3; 12 nucleotides match TRBD2. Trimming removed 0 bases from V and 3 bases from J; junction bases left unmatched: 4. CDR3 length: 17 residues. Per germline, CDR1 SGHVS and CDR2 FNYEAQ. The CDR3: CASSLAKLAGGTDTQYF. The CDR3, as DNA: TGTGCCAGCAGCTTAGCTAAGCTAGCGGGGGGGACAGATACGCAGTATTTT. Complete variable domain (other parts from reference TRBV7-6 and TRBJ2-3): GAGVSQSPRYKVTKRGQDVALRCDPISGHVSLYWYRQALGQGPEFLTYFNYEAQQDKSGLPNDRFSAERPEGSISTLTIQRTEQRDSAMYRCASSLAKLAGGTDTQYFGPGTRLTVL.

This chain uses TRBV3-1 (or the pseudogene TRBV3-2) with TRBJ1-6; D is unclear. Trimming cost V 6 bases and J 7 bases, with 13 bases left between them. Germline CDR1 LGHDT, CDR2 YNNKEL (reference sequence). The CDR3 is 14 residues long. Here the CDR3 DNA reads TGTGCCAGCAGTTTCCGGGTCCCGAATTCACCCCTCCACTTT. Translated: CASSFRVPNSPLHF.

The chain employs TRBV3-1 (or the pseudogene TRBV3-2) and TRBJ2-1; D not resolved. Trimming pared 1 base from V and 5 bases from J, leaving 12 bases between. The CDR3 contains 15 residues. The germline V gene encodes CDR1 LGHDT and CDR2 YNNKEL (reference sequence). The CDR3 region has the DNA TGTGCCAGCAGCCAAGGTGAGTCCCCCAACAATGAGCAGTTCTTC. This translates into CASSQGESPNNEQFF.

V gene TRBV3-1 (or the pseudogene TRBV3-2) combines with J gene TRBJ2-1; 9 bases are a match to TRBD1. CDR1 is LGHDT and CDR2 is YNNKEL in the germline V gene (reference sequence). The J segment lost 6 bases and the V segment lost 4 bases, leaving 7 bases of the junction unmatched. CDR3 length: 15 residues. The CDR3 bases are TGTGCCAGCAGCCGACAGGGGGGTAATTTCAATGAGCAGTTCTTC. Protein sequence: CASSRQGGNFNEQFF.

The J gene is TRBJ1-6, the V gene TRBV30; D not resolved. Germline values: CDR1 GTSNPN, CDR2 SVGIG (reference sequence). The CDR3 is 15 residues long. Trimming pared 2 bases from V and 10 bases from J, leaving 18 bases between. The CDR3 spells CAWSTPAVLRSPLHF. DNA of the CDR3: TGTGCCTGGAGTACCCCGGCGGTTTTGCGCTCACCCCTCCACTTT.

The gene calls are TRBV6-5 and TRBJ1-5, with D perhaps matching TRBD1 (5 bases). This CDR3 is 14 amino acids long. Germline assignment: CDR1 MNHEY and CDR2 SVGAGI. Trimming removed 5 bases at V and 3 bases at J, with 11 bases between. CDR3 region: CASSPPGPNQPQHF. DNA of the CDR3: TGTGCCAGCAGTCCCCCGGGACCCAATCAGCCCCAGCATTTT.

V usage is TRBV27 and J usage is TRBJ2-7; D is perhaps TRBD1 or TRBD2 (5 bases each). CDR3 length: 14 residues. The ends were cut back, 3 bases at V and 4 bases at J, with 13 bases in the middle. Per the germline V gene, CDR1 is MNHEY and CDR2 is SMNVEV (reference sequence). The chain's CDR3 is CASSFWGGGYEQYF. The CDR3 bases are TGTGCCAGCAGTTTTTGGGGCGGCGGGTACGAGCAGTACTTC.

J is TRBJ1-1 and V is TRBV5-4; possibly TRBD1 for D (5 bases). The CDR3 contains 15 residues. Trimming pared 0 bases from V and 1 base from J, leaving 10 bases between. Germline V lookup: CDR1 SGHNT, CDR2 YYREEE (reference sequence). The CDR3 loop is CASSLDSGGNTEAFF. The CDR3 DNA is TGTGCCAGCAGCTTGGATTCGGGGGGGAACACTGAAGCTTTCTTT.

V and J are TRBV5-4 and TRBJ2-7; TRBD1 might be the D (6 bases). Germline CDR1 is SGHNT and CDR2 is YYREEE (reference sequence). The V end lost 0 bases, the J end lost 5 bases, and 9 bases lay between the germline ends. The CDR3 is 13 residues long. The CDR3 sequence is CASSLDQGNEQYF. The CDR3 nucleotides read TGTGCCAGCAGCTTGGACCAGGGGAACGAGCAGTACTTC.

DNA of the CDR3: TGTGCCTGGACACGGGGGGCCCAGGCCACAGATACGCAGTATTTT. Translation gives CAWTRGAQATDTQYF. V gene TRBV30 combines with J gene TRBJ2-3, with D maybe TRBD2 (7 bases). The CDR3 loop spans 15 amino acids. Germline V gene data show CDR1 as GTSNPN and CDR2 as SVGIG (reference sequence). Trimming pared 4 bases from V and 2 bases from J, leaving 16 bases between.

The chain combines TRBV21-1 with TRBJ2-1. TRBV21-1 is shown as a pseudogene. This CDR3 comprises 11 residues. In DNA form, the CDR3 reads TGTCCCGGGCTCCCCTACAATGAGCAGTTCTTC. Protein: CPGLPYNEQFF.

This clone was found once. The rearrangement joins TRBV19 to TRBJ1-1, with TRBD1 as a possible D gene (6 bases). The germline gives CDR1 LNHDA, CDR2 SQIVND (reference sequence). Trimming stripped 6 bases from V and 5 bases from J, with 16 bases between. The CDR3 spans 14 residues. The CDR3 sequence is CASRSTGKETEAFF. The CDR3 DNA reads TGTGCCAGTAGATCCACAGGGAAGGAGACTGAAGCTTTCTTT.

The chain uses TRBV15 and TRBJ2-2, with D tentatively TRBD2 (6 bases). In germline, CDR1 is LNHNV, CDR2 YYDKDF (reference sequence). The ends were cut back, 1 base at V and 1 base at J, with 7 bases in the middle. The CDR3 consists of 15 residues. CDR3 nucleotides: TGTGCCACCAGCAGAGCTAGCGTGAACACCGGGGAGCTGTTTTTT. Translation: CATSRASVNTGELFF.

The chain links TRBV5-1 to TRBJ2-2; 10 bases agree with TRBD1. CDR1 and CDR2 from the germline V gene are SGHRS and YFSETQ. The V segment lost 4 bases and the J segment 0 bases; nucleotides outside the gene matches: 3. This CDR3 comprises 16 residues. CDR3 DNA sequence: TGCGCCAGCAGCGTGACAGGGGGCCCGAACACCGGGGAGCTGTTTTTT. Its protein product is CASSVTGGPNTGELFF.

This clone was found a few times. The chain uses TRBV5-4 and TRBJ2-5; D is possibly TRBD2 (6 bases). Germline assignment: CDR1 SGHNT and CDR2 YYREEE (reference sequence). There are 16 residues in the CDR3. Trimming left V 2 bases short and J 0 bases short, with 14 bases between. The CDR3: CASSFSPGGNQETQYF. The DNA of the CDR3 is TGTGCCAGCAGCTTCAGCCCCGGGGGAAACCAAGAGACCCAGTACTTC.

The rearrangement joins TRBV25-1 to TRBJ1-4, with 9 bases matching TRBD1. V lost 4 bases and J lost 3; bases outside the gene matches: 3. The CDR3 is made up of 15 amino acids. CDR1 and CDR2 from the germline V gene are MGHDK and SYGVNS. CDR3 nucleotide sequence: TGTGCCAGCAGTGCCGGGACAGGGCCTAATGAAAAACTGTTTTTT. Residues: CASSAGTGPNEKLFF.

CDR3 bases: TGTGCCAGCTCAATAAAGCGGGGAACAGATACGCAGTATTTT. This codes for CASSIKRGTDTQYF. The chain carries TRBV18 and TRBJ2-3; 7 nucleotides line up with TRBD2. The ends lost 5 bases at V and 3 bases at J; junction bases unmatched: 5. CDR1 KGHSH and CDR2 LQKENI come from the germline V gene. CDR3 length: 14 residues.